This T cell receptor beta chain comes out of a study of CD8 T cells in ankylosing spondylitis. Whole-study results and caveats: Reactive arthritis synovial fluid and blood previously showed some of these motif variants.

Using its own MiXCR run on the 5' RACE reads, TCRdb lists one record per CDR3 protein. Of a few hundred thousand distinct CDR3 sequences in the sample, 20% were seen once. In its sample, this clonotype was seen a few times. Its antigen is not identified. CDR3 length: 14 residues. J lost 8 bases, V lost 3 bases, and 1 base had no gene match. Germline loops: CDR1 LGHNA, CDR2 YNFKEQ. This clonotype was obtained from a male donor with ankylosing spondylitis or in good health (not recorded which). This chain joins TRBV4-2 and TRBJ2-1; 13 nucleotides match TRBD2. Sequencing was performed on blood, either unsorted or a sorted T cell fraction (not recorded which). The CDR3 DNA sequence: TGTGCCAGCAGCCACGGACTAGCGGGGGATGAGCAGTTCTTC. This encodes CASSHGLAGDEQFF.